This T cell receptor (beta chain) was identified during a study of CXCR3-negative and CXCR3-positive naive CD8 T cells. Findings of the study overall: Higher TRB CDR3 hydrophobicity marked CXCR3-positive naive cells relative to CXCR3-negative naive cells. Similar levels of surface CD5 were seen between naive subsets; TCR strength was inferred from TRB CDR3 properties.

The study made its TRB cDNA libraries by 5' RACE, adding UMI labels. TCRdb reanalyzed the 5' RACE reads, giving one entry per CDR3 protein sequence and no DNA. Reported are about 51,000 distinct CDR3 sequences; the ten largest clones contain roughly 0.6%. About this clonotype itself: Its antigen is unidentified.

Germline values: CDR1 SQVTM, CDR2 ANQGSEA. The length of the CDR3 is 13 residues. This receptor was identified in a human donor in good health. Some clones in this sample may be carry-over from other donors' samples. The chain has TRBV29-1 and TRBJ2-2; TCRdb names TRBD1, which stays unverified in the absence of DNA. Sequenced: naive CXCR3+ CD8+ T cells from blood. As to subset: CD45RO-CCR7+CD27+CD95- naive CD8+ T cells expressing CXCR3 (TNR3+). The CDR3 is CSVGTSNTGEPFF.